One T cell receptor beta chain is described in this entry. This clone's antigen is unknown. No base-level quality is on record; no much larger clone is a single base apart. This sample stems from a study of shared clonotypes between healthy human individuals (dated by TCRdb to 2018 to 2021). Study-wide context: The cohort included a few men and a couple of women between 18 and 49 years of age. To increase sequencing depth and limit assay-specific biases, different laboratories used diverse techniques to prepare libraries and sequence TCR repertoires. The study deeply sequenced blood TCR repertoires of five healthy adults to estimate repertoire size and the extent of clonotype sharing between individuals. Leukapheresis yielded between about 0.94 and 8.9 billion PBMCs per donor. Per donor, three plates each were used for CD4 naive and CD4 memory, two for CD8 naive, and one for CD8 memory.

TCR CDR3 regions were amplified from genomic DNA by multiplex PCR using the deep immunoSEQ assay. Extracted genomic DNA from each cell subset was spread evenly across all wells of several immunoSEQ 96-well plates, with each plate serving as a replicate. For sorted subsets, roughly 200 ng of genomic DNA, equivalent to 25,000 to 35,000 T cell genomes, went into each replicate PCR. The purified libraries were quantified using a Qubit 3.0 fluorometer, sized with a Bioanalyzer 2100, and then quantified again using the KAPA Library Quantification kit. A separate single-read 150-cycle Illumina NextSeq 550 flow cell was used to sequence each immunoSEQ 96-well plate. The authors' analysis ran thus. Because only junctional sequences without quality scores were contained in the immunoSEQ output, filtering matching that applied to full-length reads could not be performed. To assign V/J genes and CDR3, sequences were annotated using PyIR, a Python wrapper for IgBLAST v1.9, with IMGT germline references. Reads with weak V/J assignments (E-value above 1e-6), missing CDR3, stop codons, out-of-frame junctions, or ambiguous translated residues were removed. V3J clonotypes were defined as sequences sharing the same inferred V gene, J gene, and CDR3 amino acid sequence. The percentage overlap between two repertoires was calculated by dividing the number of shared unique clonotypes by the size of the smaller repertoire. RTK rarefaction, the Chao1 estimator, and Recon v2.1 estimates of unobserved clonotypes were used to assess repertoire richness. Generation probabilities were computed with OLGA for all TCRbeta clonotypes obtained by the gDNA method from several donors. Not all clones reach the TCRdb copy of this immuneACCESS table, which keeps in-frame sequences only. Checked studies attribute under half of the gap to unresolved V genes and leave the rest unexplained. That table gives V, J and clone size, and the DNA gave D and trimming. A total of around 2,000,000 clones appear in this sample, under 95% of them only once. The top ten clonotypes cover more than 1.5% of the sample.

CD8 naive samples consisted of CD45RO-negative cells that were positively selected for CCR7, yielding a CD45RA+CCR7+ population without TemRA cells. The donors were healthy, HIV-negative adults who had no recently reported acute infections or vaccinations. Only Caucasian adults living in Nashville, Tennessee, USA were represented among the donors. Blood was collected by leukapheresis, and PBMCs were isolated by Ficoll-Histopaque density gradient centrifugation and then cryopreserved in liquid nitrogen vapor phase. Analytical flow cytometry was used to check the purity and quantity of each magnetically sorted T cell population. Genomic DNA was isolated from each sorted fraction and quantified by UV absorbance on a Nanodrop 2000c. V is clipped by 0 bases and J by 8 bases, and the sequence between their germline boundaries is 11 bases long. From cysteine to phenylalanine, the CDR3 is 14 amino acids long. CDR3 DNA is the only sequence kept; it has 42 bases, read in frame from the first base. The germline V gene supplies CDR1 SGHTA and CDR2 FQGTGA.

Broader findings and caveats from the paper: Higher generation probabilities were observed for clonotypes shared by all four sorted-subset donors than for non-shared clonotypes. Around 5% of naive CD4, roughly 3.5% of naive CD8, approximately 2% of memory CD4, and about 0.4% of memory CD8 clonotypes were shared across several donors. Pairwise subsampling led to the expectation that sequencing depth would affect the degree of clonotype sharing among donors. Even with the large sequencing depth, rarefaction of the sorted-subset datasets indicated that sequencing was incomplete. Because the study included only a small number of donors, the genetic and exposure-history diversity represented was limited. Sampling was restricted to blood, and TCR repertoires in tissues likely differ from the TCR repertoires found in blood. Naive subsets generally had larger estimated clonotype richness than memory subsets did.

The chain employs TRBV7-3 and TRBJ2-1; perhaps TRBD2 is the D gene, with 6 bases matching. The receptor comes from a man in his late teens or twenties in good health. Some clones in this sample may be carry-over from other donors' samples. Sequenced material: naive CD8+ T cells from PBMCs. Reading the label with the study, this specimen's cell subset or site is: CD45RA+CCR7+. The CDR3 reads as follows: CASSLTGGGDEQFF. The bases are TGTGCCAGCAGCTTAACGGGCGGCGGGGATGAGCAGTTCTTC. With the rest looked up from the reference TRBV7-3 and TRBJ2-1 genes rather than sequenced, the full variable domain is GAGVSQTPSNKVTEKGKYVELRCDPISGHTALYWYRQSLGQGPEFLIYFQGTGAADDSGLPNDRFFAVRPEGSVSTLKIQRTERGDSAVYLCASSLTGGGDEQFFGPGTRLTVL.